This TCR beta chain is from a study of shared clonotypes between healthy human individuals. The study, taken as a whole, reports: Against clonotypes common to all four donors, non-shared ones had lower generation probabilities. Naive CD4 clonotype sharing across a few donors was approximately 5%.

With regard to this clone: Antigen: not known.

Germline V gives CDR1 SGHRS, CDR2 YFSETQ. This CDR3 is 17 amino acids long. V lost 4 bases and J lost 1; bases outside the gene matches: 12. Sorted-subset replicate PCRs used roughly 180 ng DNA, about 30,000 T cell genomes. The assay was immunoSEQ multiplex PCR, and TCRdb's table has in-frame clones only and misses some. The repertoire holds about 1 million clones, with about 75% as singletons. Researchers partitioned CD4+ cells into CD45RA+ naive and CD45RA-negative memory subsets. Material: memory CD4+ T cells sorted from blood. Sample subset: CD45RA-negative fraction. The receptor was derived from a man younger than 35 in good health. The chain uses TRBV5-1 and TRBJ1-1; 8 nucleotides match TRBD1. The chain's CDR3 is CASSERGAQGANTEAFF. The CDR3, as DNA: TGCGCCAGCAGCGAGAGGGGGGCGCAGGGGGCGAACACTGAAGCTTTCTTT.